This record concerns one T cell receptor (beta chain) sequence. The antigen remains unidentified. The germline gives CDR1 LNHDA, CDR2 SQIVND (reference sequence). This CDR3 has 15 amino acids. After removal of 6 bases from V and 8 bases from J, the junction contained 8 bases not matched to a gene. This table comes from immunoSEQ multiplex PCR, and its TCRdb copy is limited to in-frame clones, with some not included. Of around 200,000 clones listed, over 90% were seen once; the top ten hold approximately 4%. The data stem from a study of T cell responses to AZD1222 COVID-19 vaccine. General study points: Possibly, clonal diversity was underestimated; donors were largely white British and included more females. Spike-specific TCR depth and breadth grew after two AZD1222 doses. The study sampled repertoires only after the peak T cell response.

The material sequenced was peripheral blood, taken on day 0 of AZD1222 vaccination. This chain uses TRBV19 with TRBJ1-6; 9 nucleotides line up with TRBD1. The sequence was collected from an adult in good health. CDR3 sequence reads: CASRDGTGLDSPLHF. The CDR3 DNA reads as TGTGCCAGTAGGGACGGGACAGGGTTGGATTCACCCCTCCACTTT.